These 30 T cell receptor beta chains originate from one sample sequenced in a study of shared clonotypes between healthy human individuals (dated by TCRdb to the early 2020s). The protocol used for the library was the immunoSEQ multiplex PCR assay. Not all clones reach the TCRdb copy of this immuneACCESS table, which keeps in-frame sequences only. Checked studies attribute under half of the gap to unresolved V genes and leave the rest unexplained. The sample has approximately 1,500,000 clones on record, 98% of them singletons. The ten biggest clones cover roughly 0.42% of the sample. Material for sequencing was naive CD4+ T cells sorted from blood. The meaning of the sample's cell subset or site label: CD45RA+ positively selected. The receptor set was obtained from a man in his thirties or forties in good health.

The chain has TRBV10-3 and TRBJ2-7; 10 bases are a match to TRBD1. The CDR3 sequence is 14 residues long. Germline lookup yields CDR1 ENHRY and CDR2 SYGVKD. V trimming: 6 bases; J trimming: 4 bases; junction bases outside the gene matches: 6. The CDR3 bases are TGTGCCATCAGATCGACAGGGGGCAGTTACGAGCAGTACTTC. As protein: CAIRSTGGSYEQYF.

The chain recombines TRBV11-3 with TRBJ2-1; TRBD2 aligns across 11 bases. The CDR3 has 16 amino acids. Losses at the gene ends were 5 bases for V and 2 bases for J; bases not matched to a gene: 5. Per germline, CDR1 SGHNT and CDR2 YENEEA. The CDR3 here is CASSAQLAGAYNEQFF. Here the CDR3 DNA reads TGTGCCAGCAGCGCACAACTAGCGGGGGCCTACAATGAGCAGTTCTTC. The full variable domain, rest sourced from reference TRBV11-3 and TRBJ2-1, is EAGVVQSPRYKIIEKKQPVAFWCNPISGHNTLYWYLQNLGQGPELLIRYENEEAVDDSQLPKDRFSAERLKGVDSTLKIQPAELGDSAVYLCASSAQLAGAYNEQFFGPGTRLTVL.

V and J are TRBV5-5 and TRBJ2-3; TRBD2 agrees at 11 bases. Germline V gives CDR1 SGHKS, CDR2 YYEKEE (reference sequence). The V gene end was trimmed by 4 bases and the J gene end by 4 bases; junction bases not matched to a gene: 8. The length of the CDR3 is 16 residues. The CDR3 DNA follows: TGTGCCAGCAGCCCGGTAGCGGGAGGGAGGGCAGATACGCAGTATTTT. The encoded protein is CASSPVAGGRADTQYF.

J is TRBJ2-1 and V is TRBV14, with D perhaps matching TRBD2 (5 bases). Trimming took 2 bases from V and 3 from J, leaving 17 bases between them. CDR1 and CDR2 (germline): SGHDN, FVKESK. The CDR3 covers 17 residues. The CDR3 loop reads CASSQRVRDGYYNEQFF. The CDR3 bases are TGTGCCAGCAGCCAAAGGGTTCGGGATGGGTACTACAATGAGCAGTTCTTC.

The chain carries TRBV27 and TRBJ2-7; perhaps TRBD2 as D (5 bases). This CDR3 has 14 amino acids. The ends were cut back, 0 bases at V and 1 base at J, with 7 bases in the middle. CDR1 is MNHEY and CDR2 is SMNVEV in the germline V gene (reference sequence). The CDR3 DNA reads TGTGCCAGCAGTTTATCGGGAGAATCCTACGAGCAGTACTTC. It is translated as CASSLSGESYEQYF.

The gene calls are TRBV29-1 and TRBJ2-7, with TRBD2 identical over 8 bases. V shed 5 bases and J 2 bases; nucleotides not matched to a gene: 11. Germline V gene data show CDR1 as SQVTM and CDR2 as ANQGSEA. This CDR3 spans 15 amino acids. CDR3 coding DNA: TGCAGCGTTAGGACTATAGCGGGAATTACCTACGAGCAGTACTTC. Translation gives CSVRTIAGITYEQYF.

The chain uses TRBV29-1 and TRBJ2-1; 12 bases are a match to TRBD2. This CDR3 has 14 residues. Germline loops: CDR1 SQVTM, CDR2 ANQGSEA. The V gene end was trimmed by 5 bases and the J gene end by 12 bases; junction bases not matched to a gene: 11. CDR3 loop: CSVSLAGGLIGQFF. The CDR3 nucleotides are TGCAGCGTTAGTCTAGCGGGAGGGCTCATTGGGCAGTTCTTC.

This chain joins TRBV10-2 and TRBJ1-2; D is uncertain. Trimming stripped 3 bases from V and 5 bases from J, with 7 bases between. The CDR3 contains 12 residues. The germline V gene encodes CDR1 WSHSY and CDR2 SAAADI. The CDR3 DNA reads as TGCGCCAGCAGTGAATTTCAGTATGGCTACACCTTC. It translates to CASSEFQYGYTF.

The gene calls are TRBV2 and TRBJ1-1, with D perhaps matching TRBD1 (6 bases). Trimming removed 6 bases from V and 3 bases from J, with 17 bases in between. This CDR3 is built from 15 residues. From germline, CDR1 is SNHLY and CDR2 FYNNEI. The CDR3 nucleotides read TGTGCCAGCAGCGCGAGTACAGGGATGGACACTGAAGCTTTCTTT. It codes for CASSASTGMDTEAFF.

This clone appeared a single time. The chain has TRBV6-5 and TRBJ2-1; the D call may be TRBD1 or TRBD2 (5 bases each). The CDR3 is 12 residues long. With 0 bases removed from V and 15 bases from J, the gap between germline ends came to 12 bases. The germline V gene has CDR1 MNHEY and CDR2 SVGAGI. The CDR3 is CASSYSWDVAFF. CDR3 coding DNA: TGTGCCAGCAGTTACTCGTGGGACGTAGCGTTCTTC.

The J gene is TRBJ2-7, the V gene TRBV7-9, with TRBD2 as a possible D gene (5 bases). This CDR3 is 16 amino acids long. CDR1 is SEHNR and CDR2 is FQNEAQ in the germline V gene (reference sequence). Trimming shortened V by 4 bases and J by 0 bases, and 16 bases separated the two germline ends. The CDR3 here is CASSSHEGPYSYEQYF. Here the CDR3 DNA reads TGTGCCAGCAGCTCACATGAGGGCCCCTACTCCTACGAGCAGTACTTC.

This clone was recorded once. V gene TRBV5-1 combines with J gene TRBJ2-1; tentative D call: TRBD1 (6 bases). Per germline, CDR1 SGHRS and CDR2 YFSETQ. The ends were cut back, 0 bases at V and 1 base at J, with 11 bases in the middle. This CDR3 region has 16 residues. The CDR3 coding sequence is TGCGCCAGCAGCTTGGACGGGACACATTCCTACAATGAGCAGTTCTTC. It specifies CASSLDGTHSYNEQFF.

This chain connects TRBV27 to TRBJ1-2; 7 nucleotides match TRBD1. Germline values: CDR1 MNHEY, CDR2 SMNVEV (reference sequence). V lost 6 bases to trimming and J lost 4 bases; unmatched junction nucleotides: 8. CDR3 size: 14 residues. CDR3 amino acids: CASSGTEALYGYTF. DNA for the CDR3: TGTGCCAGCAGCGGGACAGAAGCCCTCTATGGCTACACCTTC.

The V gene is TRBV5-1, the J gene TRBJ1-2; a possible D gene is TRBD1 (6 bases). V was cut by 2 bases and J by 1 base, with 9 bases left in between. Germline V gene data show CDR1 as SGHRS and CDR2 as YFSETQ. The CDR3 totals 14 residues. CDR3 sequence reads: CASSFQGSNYGYTF. The CDR3 bases are TGCGCCAGCAGCTTCCAGGGGAGTAACTATGGCTACACCTTC.

The rearrangement links TRBV18 to TRBJ2-3; TRBD2 matches at 9 bases. There are 16 residues in the CDR3. V was pared by 1 base and J by 7 bases, with 9 bases of the junction left unmatched. Germline values: CDR1 KGHSH, CDR2 LQKENI. CDR3 protein: CASSPLPSGALYTQYF. The CDR3 DNA reads as TGTGCCAGCTCACCACTTCCTAGCGGGGCCCTTTATACGCAGTATTTT.

As for this clone: Other nucleotide sequences in the sample specify the same CDR3. The V gene is TRBV12-5, the J gene TRBJ2-5, with D hard to call. This CDR3 is built from 11 residues. V lost 5 bases and J lost 3, with 4 bases in between. The V gene's germline CDR1 is LGHNT and CDR2 FRNRAP. The chain's CDR3 is CASGLEETQYF. The DNA of the CDR3 is TGTGCTAGTGGTCTTGAAGAGACCCAGTACTTC. Drawing the rest from reference TRBV12-5 and TRBJ2-5, the complete variable domain is DARVTQTPRHKVTEMGQEVTMRCQPILGHNTVFWYRQTMMQGLELLAYFRNRAPLDDSGMPKDRFSAEMPDATLATLKIQPSEPRDSAVYFCASGLEETQYFGPGTRLLVL.

The rearrangement joins TRBV2 to TRBJ1-1; tentatively, D is TRBD1 (6 bases). CDR3 length: 13 amino acids. CDR1 and CDR2 from the germline V gene are SNHLY and FYNNEI. The ends were cut back, 4 bases at V and 8 bases at J, with 14 bases in the middle. As DNA, the CDR3 is TGTGCCAGCAGTGCGTACAGGGCCAAGGAAGCTTTCTTT. Protein: CASSAYRAKEAFF.

The chain links TRBV4-1 to TRBJ2-3, with D maybe TRBD1 (5 bases). Germline CDR1 reads MGHRA; CDR2 reads YSYEKL. V was pared by 3 bases and J by 0 bases, with 16 bases between. CDR3 length: 17 amino acids. Here the CDR3 DNA reads TGCGCCAGCAGCCACCCACAGGACACAACTAGCACAGATACGCAGTATTTT. The encoded protein is CASSHPQDTTSTDTQYF.

The chain links TRBV7-3 to TRBJ2-5; D is possibly TRBD1 (6 bases). This CDR3 contains 14 residues. Germline V gene sequence: CDR1 SGHTA, CDR2 FQGTGA. V lost 2 bases and J lost 1, with 8 bases in between. The CDR3 bases are TGTGCCAGCAGCTTAGGACAGACCCAAGAGACCCAGTACTTC. Amino acids: CASSLGQTQETQYF.

The chain joins TRBV5-1 to TRBJ2-3; D not resolved. Trimming shortened V by 0 bases and J by 1 base, and 6 bases separated the two germline ends. This CDR3 comprises 14 residues. Germline CDR1 reads SGHRS; CDR2 reads YFSETQ. DNA for the CDR3: TGCGCCAGCAGCTTGGCGACCCGCACAGATACGCAGTATTTT. Encoded protein: CASSLATRTDTQYF.

The CDR3 region is CASSLVGTMGYTF. The CDR3, as DNA: TGTGCCAGCAGCTTGGTTGGAACTATGGGCTACACCTTC. The chain couples TRBV5-4 to TRBJ1-2; D remains unclear. The CDR3 sequence is 13 residues long. The germline V gene has CDR1 SGHNT and CDR2 YYREEE (reference sequence). V lost 0 bases and J 8 bases, leaving 11 bases between the germline ends.

The rearrangement joins TRBV28 to TRBJ2-7; 15 positions agree with TRBD2. CDR3 length: 15 residues. Germline loops: CDR1 MDHEN, CDR2 SYDVKM. The J segment lost 6 bases and the V segment lost 7 bases, leaving 7 bases of the junction unmatched. The CDR3 region has the DNA TGTGCCAGCACCGCTGGGGGACTAGCGGGAGGCGAGCAGTACTTC. Protein sequence: CASTAGGLAGGEQYF. The entire variable domain, with the rest obtained from reference TRBV28 and TRBJ2-7, is as follows: DVKVTQSSRYLVKRTGEKVFLECVQDMDHENMFWYRQDPGLGLRLIYFSYDVKMKEKGDIPEGYSVSREKKERFSLILESASTNQTSMYLCASTAGGLAGGEQYFGPGTRLTVT.

This chain connects TRBV11-3 to TRBJ2-1; 8 bases line up with TRBD2. CDR3 length equals 16 residues. The germline V gene has CDR1 SGHNT and CDR2 YENEEA. The V and J ends lost 4 bases and 1 base, in that order; junction bases with no gene match: 6. This chain's CDR3 is CASSSGAGVSYNEQFF. CDR3 DNA sequence: TGTGCCAGCAGCTCAGGAGCGGGAGTTTCCTACAATGAGCAGTTCTTC.

Turning to this clone: This CDR3 is also generated by other DNA sequences in the sample. This chain joins TRBV5-1 and TRBJ2-5; no clear D. This CDR3 spans 12 amino acids. Trimming stripped 0 bases from V and 5 bases from J, with 5 bases between. Germline values: CDR1 SGHRS, CDR2 YFSETQ. CDR3 protein: CASSLVLETQYF. The CDR3 region has the DNA TGCGCCAGCAGCTTGGTCTTGGAGACCCAGTACTTC.

This rearrangement joins TRBV28 to TRBJ1-1; 10 bases map to TRBD1. Germline CDR1 and CDR2: MDHEN and SYDVKM. The length of the CDR3 is 15 residues. With 5 bases clipped from V and 8 bases from J, the junction kept 11 bases outside the gene matches. The CDR3 reads CASSAPRDRGQEAFF. DNA for the CDR3: TGTGCCAGCAGTGCACCAAGGGACAGGGGTCAGGAAGCTTTCTTT.

CDR3 loop: CASSNTYEQYF. The DNA of the CDR3 is TGTGCCAGCAGCAATACCTACGAGCAGTACTTC. The genes are TRBV21-1 and TRBJ2-7; TRBD2 was called by the table and not checked on the DNA. TRBV21-1 is termed a pseudogene. CDR3 length: 11 residues.

This chain links TRBV2 with TRBJ1-3; D unclear. The germline V and J ends were trimmed by 5 bases and 3 bases, with 11 bases remaining between them. The CDR3 totals 14 residues. Germline CDR1 SNHLY, CDR2 FYNNEI. CDR3 sequence (DNA): TGTGCCAGCAGTAACGACGTAGGTGGAAACACCATATATTTT. Protein: CASSNDVGGNTIYF.

The genes are TRBV19 and TRBJ2-7; perhaps D is TRBD1 or TRBD2 (6 bases each). CDR3 length: 14 amino acids. The germline V and J ends were trimmed by 3 bases and 7 bases, with 16 bases remaining between them. Per germline, CDR1 LNHDA and CDR2 SQIVND (reference sequence). CDR3 bases: TGTGCCAGTAGTATTGGGGGGCGCGCTGATGAGCAGTACTTC. Amino acids: CASSIGGRADEQYF. Filled out from reference TRBV19 and TRBJ2-7, the complete variable domain reads DGGITQSPKYLFRKEGQNVTLSCEQNLNHDAMYWYRQDPGQGLRLIYYSQIVNDFQKGDIAEGYSVSREKKESFPLTVTSAQKNPTAFYLCASSIGGRADEQYFGPGTRLTVT.

The chain recombines TRBV2 with TRBJ2-7, with D perhaps TRBD1 (6 bases). From germline, CDR1 is SNHLY and CDR2 FYNNEI. CDR3 length: 13 residues. V dropped 7 bases and J dropped 3 bases, with 13 bases sitting between them. The CDR3 DNA follows: TGTGCCAGCAATAGGGACATCAACTACGAGCAGTACTTC. This sequence encodes CASNRDINYEQYF.

This sequence joins TRBV28 and TRBJ1-5; 7 bases fit TRBD1. V lost 11 bases and J lost 9; bases outside the gene matches: 19. Germline CDR1 and CDR2: MDHEN and SYDVKM. The CDR3 is 15 residues long. The CDR3 sequence is CAVGTVTLVKVPQHF. As DNA, the CDR3 is TGTGCCGTCGGGACAGTAACCCTAGTCAAGGTGCCCCAGCATTTT.